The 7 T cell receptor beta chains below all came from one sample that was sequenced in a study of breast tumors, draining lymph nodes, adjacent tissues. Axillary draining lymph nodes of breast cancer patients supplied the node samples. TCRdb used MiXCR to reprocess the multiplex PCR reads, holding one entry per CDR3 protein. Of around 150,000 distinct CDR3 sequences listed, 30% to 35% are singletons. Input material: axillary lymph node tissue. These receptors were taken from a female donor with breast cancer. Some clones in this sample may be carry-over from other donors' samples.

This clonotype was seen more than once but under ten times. The CDR3 coding sequence is TGTGCCTTCTACCGGGACAGGACTTTGAGTAACTATGGCTACACCTTC. It yields the protein CAFYRDRTLSNYGYTF. The rearrangement joins TRBV30 to TRBJ1-2; 8 bases are shared with TRBD1. The germline gives CDR1 GTSNPN, CDR2 SVGIG (reference sequence). The CDR3 sequence is 16 residues long. The ends lost 7 bases at V and 1 base at J; junction bases unmatched: 14.

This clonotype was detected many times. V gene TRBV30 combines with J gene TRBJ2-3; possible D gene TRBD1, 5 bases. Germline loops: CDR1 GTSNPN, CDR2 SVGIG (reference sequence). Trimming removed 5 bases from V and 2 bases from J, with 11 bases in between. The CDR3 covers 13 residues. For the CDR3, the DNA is TGTGCCTGGGGTCCAGGGTCCACAGATACGCAGTATTTT. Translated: CAWGPGSTDTQYF.

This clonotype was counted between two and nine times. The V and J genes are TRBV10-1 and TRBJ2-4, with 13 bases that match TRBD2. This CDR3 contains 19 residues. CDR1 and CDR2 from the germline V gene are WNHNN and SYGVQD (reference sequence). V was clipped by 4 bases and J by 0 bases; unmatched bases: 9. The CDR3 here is CASSARLAGGRRAKNIQYF. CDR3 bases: TGCGCCAGCAGTGCGAGACTAGCGGGGGGCCGGAGAGCCAAAAACATTCAGTACTTC.

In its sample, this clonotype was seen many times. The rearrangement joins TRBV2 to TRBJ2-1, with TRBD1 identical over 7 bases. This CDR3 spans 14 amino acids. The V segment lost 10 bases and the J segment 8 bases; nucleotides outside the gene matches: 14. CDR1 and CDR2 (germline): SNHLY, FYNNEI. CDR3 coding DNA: TGTGCCACAAGGGCTGAGACAGGGTCGGATGAGCAGTTCTTC. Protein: CATRAETGSDEQFF. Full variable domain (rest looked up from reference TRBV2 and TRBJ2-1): EPEVTQTPSHQVTQMGQEVILRCVPISNHLYFYWYRQILGQKVEFLVSFYNNEISEKSEIFDDQFSVERPDGSNFTLKIRSTKLEDSAMYFCATRAETGSDEQFFGPGTRLTVL.

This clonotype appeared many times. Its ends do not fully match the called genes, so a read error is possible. CDR3 loop: CASSLYAPSGGYQETQYF. In DNA, the CDR3 is TGTGCCAGCAGCTTATACGCCCCGAGCGGGGGGTACCAGGAGACCCAGTACTTC. The rearrangement joins TRBV7-2 to TRBJ2-5, with 9 bases aligning to TRBD2. The germline CDR1 and CDR2 sequences are SGHTA and FQGNSA. The CDR3 sequence is 18 residues long. The full variable domain, its missing parts supplied by reference TRBV7-2 and TRBJ2-5, is GAGVSQSPSNKVTEKGKDVELRCDPISGHTALYWYRQSLGQGLEFLIYFQGNSAPDKSGLPSDRFSAERTGGSVSTLTIQRTQQEDSAVYLCASSLYAPSGGYQETQYFGPGTRLLVL.

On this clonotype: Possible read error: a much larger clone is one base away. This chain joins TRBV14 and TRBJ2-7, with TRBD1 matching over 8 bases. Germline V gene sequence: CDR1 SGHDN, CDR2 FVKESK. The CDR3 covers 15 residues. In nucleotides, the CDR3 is TGTGCCAGCGGCCAAGGAGGGACAGGACCCTACGAGCCGTACTTC. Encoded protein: CASGQGGTGPYEPYF.

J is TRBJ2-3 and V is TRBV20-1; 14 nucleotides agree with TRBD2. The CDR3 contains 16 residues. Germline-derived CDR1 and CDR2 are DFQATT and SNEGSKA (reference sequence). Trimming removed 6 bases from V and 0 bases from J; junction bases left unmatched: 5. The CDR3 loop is CSATGTSGRSTDTQYF. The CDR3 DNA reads TGCAGTGCGACCGGGACTAGCGGGAGAAGCACAGATACGCAGTATTTT.